The 29 T cell receptor beta chains reported below all come from one sample, sequenced in a study of T cells in Graves' hyperthyroidism and ophthalmopathy. Amplification of TCR beta CDR3 regions used RNA as the template. Initially, a first-round RT-PCR of the TCR CDR3 employed the HTBI primer set. TCRdb re-analysed the multiplex PCR reads in MiXCR, keeping a single row per CDR3 protein. The sample contains 300,000 to 450,000 distinct CDR3 sequences, more than 14% of which appear only once. Sample: blood. All receptors derive from a woman aged 30 to 39 with Graves' ophthalmopathy.

This clonotype was detected many times. V usage is TRBV2 and J usage is TRBJ1-2; D is undetermined. Trimming pared 6 bases from V and 4 bases from J, leaving 9 bases between. Germline CDR1 reads SNHLY; CDR2 reads FYNNEI. The CDR3 loop spans 12 amino acids. The CDR3, as DNA: TGTGCCAGCAGGGAGGGTACCTATGGCTACACCTTC. The encoded protein is CASREGTYGYTF.

This clonotype has just a few counts. This chain joins TRBV6-1 and TRBJ1-1; D gene unclear. The CDR3 is 15 residues long. The germline V and J ends were trimmed by 6 bases and 2 bases, with 16 bases remaining between them. The germline V gene encodes CDR1 MNHNS and CDR2 SASEGT. The CDR3 sequence: CASRTPGSSNTEAFF. CDR3 DNA: TGTGCCAGCAGGACCCCCGGGAGCTCCAACACTGAAGCTTTCTTT.

This clonotype was picked up many times. The CDR3 nucleotides are TGTGCCAGCAGTGCGGGGACTAGCGGGGGGGGTGAGCAGTTCTTC. Its protein product is CASSAGTSGGGEQFF. The J gene is TRBJ2-1, the V gene TRBV6-1; 16 bases match TRBD2. The CDR3 extends over 15 amino acids. Trimming cost V 4 bases and J 9 bases; bases outside gene matches: 3. Germline V gene lookup returns CDR1 MNHNS and CDR2 SASEGT.

This clonotype was seen ten or more times. This sequence joins TRBV5-1 and TRBJ2-1, with D unclear. The germline CDR1 and CDR2 sequences are SGHRS and YFSETQ. Trimming removed 0 bases from V and 6 bases from J, with 16 bases in between. This CDR3 has 16 residues. The CDR3 spells CASSLVGSGSPNEQFF. DNA of the CDR3: TGCGCCAGCAGCTTGGTTGGGTCCGGGTCCCCCAATGAGCAGTTCTTC.

The chain is built from TRBV6-8 and TRBJ2-7; 7 bases match TRBD1. Losses at the gene ends were 7 bases for V and 0 bases for J; bases not matched to a gene: 9. Germline V CDR1 and CDR2: MNHGY, SAAAGT. CDR3 length: 15 residues. CDR3 bases: TGTGCCAGCACGGTCAGGGGGTTCCTCTCCTACGAGCAGTACTTC. Translation gives CASTVRGFLSYEQYF.

The table lists this clonotype with many counts. This chain links TRBV12-3 or TRBV12-4 with TRBJ2-5; D ambiguous. The CDR3 is 13 residues long. V was pared by 3 bases and J by 5 bases, with 10 bases between. DNA for the CDR3: TGTGCCAGCAGTTTGGCTAGGTGGGAGACCCAGTACTTC. Translating gives CASSLARWETQYF.

The chain uses TRBV19 and TRBJ2-4, with 7 nucleotides matching TRBD2. Trimming removed 4 bases from V and 6 bases from J; junction bases left unmatched: 12. Germline CDR1 reads LNHDA; CDR2 reads SQIVND (reference sequence). The length of the CDR3 is 16 residues. CDR3 nucleotides: TGTGCCAGTAGTAAACGGCTGGGGGGGGAAGGAAACATTCAGTACTTC. Protein: CASSKRLGGEGNIQYF.

The sample holds many counts of this clonotype. CDR3 nucleotides: TGTGCCAGCAGCTTGGAGGACTACACTGAAGCTTTCTTT. Protein product: CASSLEDYTEAFF. V gene TRBV5-6 combines with J gene TRBJ1-1, with D unclear. The CDR3 runs to 13 residues. CDR1 is SGHDT, CDR2 YYEEEE, per germline. V lost 0 bases and J 3 bases, leaving 6 bases between the germline ends.

The table lists this clonotype with many counts. The CDR3 is CDAGGLTDTQYF. CDR3 coding DNA: TGTGACGCGGGGGGACTCACAGATACGCAGTATTTT. The J gene is TRBJ2-3, the V gene TRBV28; 8 nucleotides match TRBD2. Germline loops: CDR1 MDHEN, CDR2 SYDVKM. The CDR3 consists of 12 residues.

This clonotype was seen many times. The CDR3, as DNA: TGTGCCAGCAGCGATGGTGGCTACACCTTC. Protein sequence: CASSDGGYTF. This chain connects TRBV28 to TRBJ1-2; D not resolved. Trimming removed 6 bases from V and 7 bases from J, with 6 bases in between. The CDR3 runs to 10 residues. Per germline, CDR1 MDHEN and CDR2 SYDVKM.

As for this clonotype: One junction end does not reproduce the germline sequence, and a read error may be involved. The chain couples TRBV30 to TRBJ2-1; tentative D call: TRBD2 (5 bases). This CDR3 is 15 amino acids long. Germline CDR1 and CDR2: GTSNPN and SVGIG (reference sequence). The CDR3 here is CAWSHPGLDYNEQLF. DNA of the CDR3: TGTGCCTGGAGTCATCCGGGATTAGATTACAATGAGCAGCTCTTC. Looking up the rest from reference TRBV30 and TRBJ2-1 gives the full variable domain: SQTIHQWPATLVQPVGSPLSLECTVEGTSNPNLYWYRQAAGRGLQLLFYSVGIGQISSEVPQNLSASRPQDRQFILSSKKLLLSDSGFYLCAWSHPGLDYNEQLFGPGTRLTVL.

This clonotype was counted only a few times. The J gene is TRBJ1-6, the V gene TRBV28, with 8 bases aligning to TRBD1. The germline CDR1 and CDR2 sequences are MDHEN and SYDVKM. This CDR3 comprises 16 residues. V lost 5 bases, J lost 9 bases, and 12 bases stayed unmatched. CDR3 loop: CASSGSGRGLGSPLHF. For the CDR3, the DNA is TGTGCCAGCAGTGGGTCAGGCAGGGGGCTTGGTTCACCCCTCCACTTT.

This clonotype showed up many times. The chain carries TRBV19 and TRBJ1-2; no reliable D call. From germline, CDR1 is LNHDA and CDR2 SQIVND (reference sequence). Trimming left V 4 bases short and J 7 bases short, with 7 bases between. This CDR3 spans 11 amino acids. CDR3 DNA: TGTGCCAGTAGTACAGACGTTGGCTACACCTTC. It codes for CASSTDVGYTF.

The gene calls are TRBV20-1 and TRBJ1-5; 11 nucleotides agree with TRBD1. CDR1 is DFQATT, CDR2 SNEGSKA, per germline (reference sequence). Trimming took 2 bases from V and 7 from J; bases not matched to a gene: 7. This CDR3 contains 15 residues. In nucleotides, the CDR3 is TGCAGTGCTAGACGGACCGGGACAGGGGGGCAGCCCCAGCATTTT. As protein: CSARRTGTGGQPQHF.

V gene TRBV4-2 combines with J gene TRBJ2-2; 13 bases fit TRBD2. CDR1 is LGHNA, CDR2 YNFKEQ, per germline. The CDR3 runs 17 residues. V shed 0 bases, J shed 3 bases, and the junction held 1 base outside the gene matches. In nucleotides, the CDR3 is TGTGCCAGCAGCCAAGAAGGACTAGCGGGGGACACCGGGGAGCTGTTTTTT. Its translation is CASSQEGLAGDTGELFF.

This clonotype was recorded many times. This chain connects TRBV5-8 to TRBJ2-5; D gene unclear. This CDR3 is 14 amino acids long. The germline gives CDR1 SGHTS, CDR2 YDEGEE. Between the trimmed V and J ends, which lost 0 bases and 4 bases, there was a span of 10 bases. This CDR3 is CASSLARIGETQYF. The CDR3 DNA reads as TGTGCCAGCAGCTTGGCTAGGATAGGAGAGACCCAGTACTTC.

This clonotype was counted many times. This chain uses TRBV20-1 with TRBJ1-1; maybe TRBD1 (5 bases). The CDR3 runs to 12 residues. Per germline, CDR1 DFQATT and CDR2 SNEGSKA (reference sequence). V gave up 8 bases and J gave up 0 bases, with 10 bases separating them. The CDR3 loop is CSCKGMNTEAFF. CDR3 coding DNA: TGCAGTTGTAAGGGGATGAACACTGAAGCTTTCTTT.

This sequence joins TRBV27 and TRBJ2-1; 12 nucleotides line up with TRBD2. Losses at the gene ends were 4 bases for V and 7 bases for J; bases not matched to a gene: 5. Germline V CDR1 and CDR2: MNHEY, SMNVEV (reference sequence). This CDR3 contains 15 residues. The DNA of the CDR3 is TGTGCCAGCAGTTCCCTCCTAGCGGGGGGGAATGAGCAGTTCTTC. Translating it yields CASSSLLAGGNEQFF.

This clonotype was picked up a small number of times. The chain links TRBV9 to TRBJ1-4; D gene uncertain. The CDR3 sequence is 14 residues long. Trimming removed 4 bases at V and 7 bases at J, with 14 bases between. Per germline, CDR1 SGDLS and CDR2 YYNGEE. The DNA of the CDR3 is TGTGCCAGCAGCACCACCCGGGGAGGTGAAAAACTGTTTTTT. It translates to CASSTTRGGEKLFF. The full variable domain, in which reference TRBV9 and TRBJ1-4 provide the parts outside the CDR3, is DSGVTQTPKHLITATGQRVTLRCSPRSGDLSVYWYQQSLDQGLQFLIQYYNGEERAKGNILERFSAQQFPDLHSELNLSSLELGDSALYFCASSTTRGGEKLFFGSGTQLSVL.

In its sample, this clonotype was seen many times. The gene calls are TRBV5-8 and TRBJ2-5; TRBD2 agrees at 9 bases. Trimming took 0 bases from V and 2 from J; bases not matched to a gene: 11. Germline CDR1 is SGHTS and CDR2 is YDEGEE. CDR3 length equals 18 residues. This chain's CDR3 is CASSLVVLRLAGQETQYF. CDR3 sequence (DNA): TGTGCCAGCAGCTTGGTTGTTCTGCGTCTAGCGGGGCAAGAGACCCAGTACTTC.

The sample holds many counts of this clonotype. The chain uses TRBV28 and TRBJ1-1; D gene ambiguous. V lost 6 bases and J 0 bases, leaving 11 bases between the germline ends. The CDR3 spans 14 residues. Germline CDR1 reads MDHEN; CDR2 reads SYDVKM. CDR3 residues: CASSSKRLNTEAFF. The CDR3 bases are TGTGCCAGCAGCTCCAAAAGGCTGAACACTGAAGCTTTCTTT.

This clonotype was seen repeatedly, ten times or more. The chain joins TRBV14 to TRBJ1-2; possibly TRBD1 for D (5 bases). From germline, CDR1 is SGHDN and CDR2 FVKESK. The CDR3 sequence is 13 residues long. V was trimmed by 5 bases and J by 6 bases, leaving 13 bases between them. The CDR3 DNA follows: TGTGCCAGCAGCGTGTATGGGGGTGATGGCTACACCTTC. Translated: CASSVYGGDGYTF.

There are many counts of this clonotype. The chain combines TRBV29-1 with TRBJ1-1; TRBD1 agrees at 8 bases. This CDR3 spans 12 amino acids. V was pared by 6 bases and J by 7 bases, with 7 bases of the junction left unmatched. The germline gives CDR1 SQVTM, CDR2 ANQGSEA. CDR3 nucleotide sequence: TGCAGCGTGATTTGGACAGGGATTGAAGCTTTCTTT. It is translated as CSVIWTGIEAFF.

This clonotype has ten or more counts. This chain connects TRBV7-9 to TRBJ1-1, with 7 bases matching TRBD1. This CDR3 comprises 15 residues. From germline, CDR1 is SEHNR and CDR2 FQNEAQ (reference sequence). J gave up 7 bases and V 4 bases, and 12 bases lay outside the gene matches. In nucleotides, the CDR3 is TGTGCCAGCAGCTATTTACAGGGGCATCGAAATGAAGCTTTCTTT. It translates to CASSYLQGHRNEAFF.

This clonotype showed up many times. The CDR3 sequence is CASSRRHAGNTIYF. The CDR3 bases are TGTGCCAGCTCACGGAGGCACGCTGGAAACACCATATATTTT. The rearrangement links TRBV18 to TRBJ1-3; D remains unclear. This CDR3 comprises 14 residues. Germline-derived CDR1 and CDR2 are KGHSH and LQKENI. The germline V and J ends were trimmed by 4 bases and 2 bases, with 9 bases remaining between them.

The table lists this clonotype with many counts. The chain carries TRBV10-3 and TRBJ1-1, with D possibly being TRBD1 (6 bases). CDR1 and CDR2 (germline): ENHRY, SYGVKD. The V end lost 6 bases, the J end lost 3 bases, and 23 bases lay between the germline ends. The CDR3 sequence is 17 residues long. CDR3: CAIRGGDTLRGDTEAFF. The CDR3, as DNA: TGTGCCATCAGGGGGGGTGACACCCTGAGGGGGGACACTGAAGCTTTCTTT.

At least ten counts were recorded for this clonotype. The chain is built from TRBV3-1 and TRBJ2-5; TRBD1 might be the D (6 bases). In germline, CDR1 is LGHDT, CDR2 YNNKEL (reference sequence). Trimming stripped 0 bases from V and 7 bases from J, with 12 bases between. The CDR3 length is 14 residues. For the CDR3, the DNA is TGTGCCAGCAGCCAAGATGGCCAGGGGTGGACCCAGTACTTC. It translates to CASSQDGQGWTQYF.

The table lists this clonotype with many counts. The chain uses TRBV2 and TRBJ2-1, with TRBD1 matching 7 bases. In germline, CDR1 is SNHLY, CDR2 FYNNEI. The V and J ends lost 4 bases and 2 bases, in that order; junction bases with no gene match: 8. The CDR3 length is 16 residues. For the CDR3, the DNA is TGTGCCAGCAGTGGACCACGGGACAGACCCTACAATGAGCAGTTCTTC. Amino acid sequence: CASSGPRDRPYNEQFF.

The rearrangement uses TRBV6-2 or TRBV6-3 and TRBJ1-4, with D tentatively TRBD1 (5 bases). This CDR3 has 15 residues. Deletions cut 0 bases from V and 5 bases from J, with 10 bases between. Germline loops: CDR1 MNHEY, CDR2 SVGEGT. CDR3 amino acids: CASSYSGTENEKLFF. The CDR3 nucleotides read TGTGCCAGCAGTTACTCCGGGACGGAGAATGAAAAACTGTTTTTT.